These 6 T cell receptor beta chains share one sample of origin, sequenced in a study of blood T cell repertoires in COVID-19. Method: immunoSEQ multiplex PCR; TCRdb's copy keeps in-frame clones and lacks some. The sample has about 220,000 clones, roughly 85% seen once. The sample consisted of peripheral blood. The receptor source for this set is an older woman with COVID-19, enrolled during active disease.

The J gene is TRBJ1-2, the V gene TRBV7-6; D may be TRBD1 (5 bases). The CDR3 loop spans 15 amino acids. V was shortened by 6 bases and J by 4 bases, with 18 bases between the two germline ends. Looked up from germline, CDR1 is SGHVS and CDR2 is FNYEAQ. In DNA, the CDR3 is TGTGCCAGCAGTCCCGGGACGGGAGCGCTCTATGGCTACACCTTC. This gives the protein CASSPGTGALYGYTF.

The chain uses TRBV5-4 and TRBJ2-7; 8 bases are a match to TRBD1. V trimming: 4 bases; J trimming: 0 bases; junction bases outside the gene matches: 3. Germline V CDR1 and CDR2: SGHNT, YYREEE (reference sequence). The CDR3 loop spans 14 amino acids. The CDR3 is CASSTDRASYEQYF. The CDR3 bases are TGTGCCAGCAGCACGGACAGGGCCTCCTACGAGCAGTACTTC.

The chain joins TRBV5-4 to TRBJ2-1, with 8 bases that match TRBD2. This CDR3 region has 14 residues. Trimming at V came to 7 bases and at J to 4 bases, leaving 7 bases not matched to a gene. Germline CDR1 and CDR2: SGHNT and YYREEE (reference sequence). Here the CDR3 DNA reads TGTGCCAGCTCCCAACGGGGGGGATACAATGAGCAGTTCTTC. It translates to CASSQRGGYNEQFF. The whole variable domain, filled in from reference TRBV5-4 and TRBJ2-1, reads ETGVTQSPTHLIKTRGQQVTLRCSSQSGHNTVSWYQQALGQGPQFIFQYYREEENGRGNFPPRFSGLQFPNYSSELNVNALELDDSALYLCASSQRGGYNEQFFGPGTRLTVL.

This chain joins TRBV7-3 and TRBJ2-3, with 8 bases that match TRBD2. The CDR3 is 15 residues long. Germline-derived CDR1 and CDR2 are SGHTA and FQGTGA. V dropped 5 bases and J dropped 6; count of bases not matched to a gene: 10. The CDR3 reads CASSVGWRGADTQYF. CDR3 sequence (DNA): TGTGCCAGCAGCGTAGGCTGGCGGGGGGCGGATACGCAGTATTTT.

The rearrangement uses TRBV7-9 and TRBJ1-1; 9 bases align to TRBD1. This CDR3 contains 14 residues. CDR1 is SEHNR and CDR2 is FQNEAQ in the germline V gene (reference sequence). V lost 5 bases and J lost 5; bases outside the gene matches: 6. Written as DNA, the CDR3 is TGTGCCAGCAGCGTAACAGGGGGCGGGACTGAAGCTTTCTTT. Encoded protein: CASSVTGGGTEAFF.

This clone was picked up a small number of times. The CDR3, as DNA: TGTGCCAGCAGTTTTGGGGGGGCTCAGCCCCAGCATTTT. This encodes CASSFGGAQPQHF. The rearrangement joins TRBV28 to TRBJ1-5; D perhaps matches TRBD1 (6 bases). Germline V gene sequence: CDR1 MDHEN, CDR2 SYDVKM. Trimming left V 3 bases short and J 6 bases short, with 9 bases between. CDR3 length equals 13 residues.